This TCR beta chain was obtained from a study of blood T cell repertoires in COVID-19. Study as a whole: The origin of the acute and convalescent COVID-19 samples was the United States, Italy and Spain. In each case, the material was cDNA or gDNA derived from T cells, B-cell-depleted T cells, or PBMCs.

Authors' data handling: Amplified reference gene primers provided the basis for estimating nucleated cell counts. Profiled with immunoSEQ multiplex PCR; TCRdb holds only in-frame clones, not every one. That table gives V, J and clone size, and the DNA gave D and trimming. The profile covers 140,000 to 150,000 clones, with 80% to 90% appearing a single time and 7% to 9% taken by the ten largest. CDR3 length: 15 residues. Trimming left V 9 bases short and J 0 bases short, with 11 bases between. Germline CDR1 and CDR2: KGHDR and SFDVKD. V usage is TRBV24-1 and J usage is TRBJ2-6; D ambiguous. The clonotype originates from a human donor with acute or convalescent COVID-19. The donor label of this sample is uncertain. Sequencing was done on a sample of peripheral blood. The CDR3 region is CATGQVISGANVLTF. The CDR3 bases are TGTGCCACCGGGCAAGTGATCTCTGGGGCCAACGTCCTGACTTTC.